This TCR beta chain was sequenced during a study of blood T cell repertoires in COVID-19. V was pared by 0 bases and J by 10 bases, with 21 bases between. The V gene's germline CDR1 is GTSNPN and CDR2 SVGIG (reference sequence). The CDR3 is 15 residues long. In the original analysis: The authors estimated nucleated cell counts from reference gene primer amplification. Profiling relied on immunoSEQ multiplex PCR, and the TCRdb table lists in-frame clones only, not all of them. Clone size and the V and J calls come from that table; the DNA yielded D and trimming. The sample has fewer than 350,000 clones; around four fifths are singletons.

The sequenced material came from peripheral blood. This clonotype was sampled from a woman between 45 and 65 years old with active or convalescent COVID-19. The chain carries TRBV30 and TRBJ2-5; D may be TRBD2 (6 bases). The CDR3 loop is CAWSVRGAMGWGQYF. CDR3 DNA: TGTGCCTGGAGTGTCCGCGGGGCCATGGGGTGGGGCCAGTACTTC.